The present entry profiles one T cell receptor (beta chain) with its context. The antigen remains undetermined. With 60 Vbeta and 13 Jbeta primers, the PCR was carried out. Data came from immunoSEQ multiplex PCR; TCRdb stores just in-frame clones and leaves some out. The sample contains around 210,000 clones, about three quarters of which appear only once. The data were obtained in a study of cytomegalovirus exposure and HLA in healthy donors. Study outcomes and limitations: There were some V segments, including TRBV6-2 and TRBV6-3, excluded as indistinguishable. A later analysis found that most CMV-associated TCR beta chains appeared HLA-restricted.

The CDR3 has 14 residues. Deletions cut 3 bases from V and 1 base from J, with 9 bases between. Germline CDR1 reads SGHRS; CDR2 reads YFSETQ. The chain couples TRBV5-1 to TRBJ2-3; tentatively, D is TRBD2 (5 bases). This clonotype was sampled from a boy between 10 and 17 years old in good health and CMV-seronegative. Material for sequencing was PBMCs. Written as DNA, the CDR3 is TGCGCCAGCAGCTGGACTTCGGGCACAGATACGCAGTATTTT. Translating it yields CASSWTSGTDTQYF.